This T cell receptor beta chain was found in a study of T cells after yellow fever vaccination. Background on the study: It was SMART-Seq v4 Ultra Low Input that prepared the fractions with low cell numbers. Findings and limits, study-wide: The study found a weaker secondary response that peaked faster, day 5 versus 15.

5'RACE template switching generated TCR cDNA, adding a universal primer site and UMIs. A single record per CDR3 protein comes from TCRdb applying MiXCR to the 5' RACE reads. Found here are about 360,000 distinct CDR3 sequences, 6.2% of them singletons; the top ten hold 15%. This clonotype appeared many times. Its target is not known. Specimen: PBMCs, collected 5 days after the yellow fever booster vaccination. This clonotype originated in a man younger than 45 who received the YFV17D yellow fever vaccine.

This CDR3 reads CASSAGSGYGYTF. CDR3 DNA sequence: TGTGCCAGCAGTGCAGGGTCGGGCTATGGCTACACCTTC. The chain uses TRBV25-1 and TRBJ1-2; D is perhaps TRBD1 (5 bases). The CDR3 is 13 residues long. Trimming cost V 4 bases and J 4 bases, with 10 bases left between them. Looked up from germline, CDR1 is MGHDK and CDR2 is SYGVNS.